This T cell receptor (beta chain) stems from a study of OX40 agonist ivuxolimab in advanced cancers. The CDR3 totals 11 residues. V lost 7 bases, J lost 2 bases, and 6 bases lay in between. Germline V lookup: CDR1 MGHDK, CDR2 SYGVNS. Sequenced by immunoSEQ multiplex PCR; TCRdb stores in-frame clones only, minus some. The sample gives about 97,000 clones, 86% of which show up once; around 5.9% is in the top ten. The source of this sequence is an adult with an advanced solid tumor such as melanoma, head and neck, liver or kidney cancer. This specimen consisted of CD4+ or CD8+ T cells sorted from blood, obtained in a trial of the OX40 agonist ivuxolimab. The chain employs TRBV25-1 and TRBJ2-7; possibly TRBD1 for D (6 bases). The CDR3 is CASKGAYEQYF. Written as DNA, the CDR3 is TGTGCCAGCAAGGGGGCCTACGAGCAGTACTTC.